A single sample is the source of the 30 T cell receptor beta chains below, sequenced in a study of cytomegalovirus exposure and HLA in healthy donors. PCR used 60 Vbeta primers and 13 Jbeta primers. TCRdb's copy holds only in-frame clones and misses some; the assay was immunoSEQ multiplex PCR. Here the sample spans over 150,000 clones, 70% to 75% being singletons. Sequencing input: PBMCs. These receptors were obtained from a man in his thirties or forties in good health and CMV-seropositive.

This clone appeared a single time. The DNA of the CDR3 is TGCGCCAGCAGCTCCGGGACAGGGGGCCCAGATACGCAGTATTTT. Amino acid sequence: CASSSGTGGPDTQYF. V gene TRBV5-1 combines with J gene TRBJ2-3; 12 bases map to TRBD1. CDR1 is SGHRS and CDR2 is YFSETQ in the germline V gene. This CDR3 has 15 residues. V lost 3 bases and J lost 4; bases outside the gene matches: 3.

The chain employs TRBV29-1 and TRBJ1-3; 7 bases are a match to TRBD1. The length of the CDR3 is 13 residues. The V and J ends lost 7 bases and 4 bases, in that order; junction bases with no gene match: 7. CDR1 SQVTM and CDR2 ANQGSEA come from the germline V gene. CDR3 coding DNA: TGCAGCGCAGAGACAGGGACGGGAAACACCATATATTTT. Amino acid sequence: CSAETGTGNTIYF.

This clone was counted only a few times. This chain connects TRBV4-1 to TRBJ2-1, with D tentatively TRBD2 (6 bases). The ends were cut back, 4 bases at V and 10 bases at J, with 17 bases in the middle. Per germline, CDR1 MGHRA and CDR2 YSYEKL. The CDR3 is made up of 14 amino acids. CDR3 sequence reads: CASSPPGGVGEQFF. The DNA for the CDR3 is TGCGCCAGCAGCCCCCCCGGGGGAGTCGGGGAGCAGTTCTTC.

This sequence joins TRBV21-1 and TRBJ2-1; TRBD1 was called by the table and not checked on the DNA. TRBV21-1 is tagged as a pseudogene. The CDR3 spans 19 residues. CDR3 protein: CASSKKYHPTGSSYNEQFF. As DNA, the CDR3 is TGTGCCAGCAGCAAAAAATACCACCCGACAGGGAGCTCCTACAATGAGCAGTTCTTC.

This chain uses TRBV2 with TRBJ1-1, with 7 positions matching TRBD1. Germline CDR1 is SNHLY and CDR2 is FYNNEI. This CDR3 spans 11 amino acids. Trimming at V came to 6 bases and at J to 10 bases, leaving 5 bases not matched to a gene. This chain's CDR3 is CASSRQGAAFF. The CDR3 DNA reads as TGTGCCAGCAGCCGACAGGGCGCAGCTTTCTTT.

V is TRBV7-6 and J is TRBJ2-1; a possible D gene is TRBD2 (7 bases). The germline V gene has CDR1 SGHVS and CDR2 FNYEAQ. The CDR3 extends over 16 amino acids. Deletions cut 4 bases from V and 6 bases from J, with 19 bases between. In DNA, the CDR3 is TGTGCCAGCAGCTCCAGCCTGGCGGGGGCTCCCAATGAGCAGTTCTTC. As protein: CASSSSLAGAPNEQFF.

The CDR3 region is CASSQVASTNYEQYF. In DNA form, the CDR3 reads TGTGCCAGCAGCCAAGTCGCGAGTACGAACTACGAGCAGTACTTC. The V gene is TRBV4-2, the J gene TRBJ2-7, with no clear D. V dropped 1 base and J dropped 3 bases, with 13 bases sitting between them. Per germline, CDR1 LGHNA and CDR2 YNFKEQ. This CDR3 has 15 amino acids.

This clone was seen a handful of times. The V call is TRBV19, the J call TRBJ2-2; TRBD1 matches at 11 bases. V trimming: 8 bases; J trimming: 4 bases; junction bases outside the gene matches: 6. Germline V CDR1 and CDR2: LNHDA, SQIVND (reference sequence). The CDR3 length is 15 residues. The CDR3 sequence is CASGRDRGFTGELFF. The CDR3 bases are TGTGCCAGTGGGCGGGACAGGGGGTTCACCGGGGAGCTGTTTTTT.

V and J are TRBV7-2 and TRBJ2-1, with 12 bases lining up with TRBD2. V lost 5 bases, J lost 4 bases, and 6 bases stayed unmatched. The CDR3 is made up of 16 amino acids. Germline CDR1 and CDR2: SGHTA and FQGNSA. The chain's CDR3 is CASSTTGTSGYNEQFF. CDR3 sequence (DNA): TGTGCCAGCAGCACCACCGGGACTAGCGGGTACAATGAGCAGTTCTTC. Together with reference TRBV7-2 and TRBJ2-1, the CDR3 gives the full variable domain: GAGVSQSPSNKVTEKGKDVELRCDPISGHTALYWYRQSLGQGLEFLIYFQGNSAPDKSGLPSDRFSAERTGGSVSTLTIQRTQQEDSAVYLCASSTTGTSGYNEQFFGPGTRLTVL.

The V gene is TRBV6-1, the J gene TRBJ1-1; 7 nucleotides match TRBD1. This CDR3 is built from 13 residues. The J segment lost 7 bases and the V segment lost 7 bases, leaving 9 bases of the junction unmatched. Per the germline V gene, CDR1 is MNHNS and CDR2 is SASEGT. The CDR3 loop is CASNQGGIDEAFF. The CDR3 region has the DNA TGTGCCAGCAACCAGGGGGGTATAGATGAAGCTTTCTTT.

The chain recombines TRBV10-3 with TRBJ2-4; 9 bases fit TRBD2. CDR3 length: 16 amino acids. Germline CDR1 is ENHRY and CDR2 is SYGVKD. The junction had 6 bases not matched to a gene; V was cut back by 3 bases and J by 3 bases. The CDR3 region is CAISELAGGGKNIQYF. CDR3 bases: TGTGCCATCAGTGAATTGGCGGGGGGGGGCAAAAACATTCAGTACTTC.

The chain links TRBV10-3 to TRBJ1-1; the D is unclear. The CDR3 is made up of 11 amino acids. Germline CDR1 reads ENHRY; CDR2 reads SYGVKD. V lost 10 bases to trimming and J lost 7 bases, with 13 bases between them. DNA of the CDR3: TGTGCCACGGCCGAGGATGTTGAAGCTTTCTTT. This codes for CATAEDVEAFF.

This clone has just a few counts. V usage is TRBV27 and J usage is TRBJ2-7; D is possibly TRBD1 (5 bases). V was shortened by 0 bases and J by 3 bases, with 12 bases between the two germline ends. Looked up from germline, CDR1 is MNHEY and CDR2 is SMNVEV (reference sequence). The CDR3 totals 15 residues. CDR3 sequence (DNA): TGTGCCAGCAGTTTATCCCTGGGGCGGAGCTACGAGCAGTACTTC. Amino acids: CASSLSLGRSYEQYF.

The genes are TRBV5-4 and TRBJ2-5; D is perhaps TRBD2 (5 bases). Trimming removed 0 bases at V and 5 bases at J, with 14 bases between. The germline CDR1 and CDR2 sequences are SGHNT and YYREEE (reference sequence). The CDR3 totals 15 residues. CDR3 nucleotides: TGTGCCAGCAGCTTGGTAGGCCTAGCTACGGAGACCCAGTACTTC. The encoded protein is CASSLVGLATETQYF.

The chain is built from TRBV7-9 and TRBJ1-2; 8 nucleotides align to TRBD1. Looked up from germline, CDR1 is SEHNR and CDR2 is FQNEAQ (reference sequence). CDR3 length: 15 residues. V gave up 5 bases and J gave up 7 bases; unmatched junction bases: 12. The CDR3 region is CASSDRDRLLFGYTF. The CDR3 DNA reads as TGTGCCAGCAGCGATCGGGACAGGCTGTTGTTTGGCTACACCTTC.

This clone was detected once. The J gene is TRBJ1-5, the V gene TRBV18; the match to TRBD1 covers 9 bases. The CDR3 consists of 16 residues. V shed 6 bases and J 6 bases; nucleotides not matched to a gene: 12. CDR1 and CDR2 from the germline V gene are KGHSH and LQKENI. In nucleotides, the CDR3 is TGTGCCAGCTCGCAAAACAGGGGGCCGACGGGTCAGCCCCAGCATTTT. Its protein is CASSQNRGPTGQPQHF.

The sample holds a few counts of this clone. The sample holds other DNA sequences that translate to the same CDR3. The CDR3: CASSYSPGTYEQYF. The CDR3 nucleotides read TGTGCCAGCAGTTACTCCCCGGGGACCTACGAGCAGTACTTC. The V and J genes are TRBV6-5 and TRBJ2-7; possibly TRBD2 for D (5 bases). The germline CDR1 and CDR2 sequences are MNHEY and SVGAGI. Trimming shortened V by 0 bases and J by 2 bases, and 8 bases separated the two germline ends. The CDR3 loop spans 14 amino acids.

The rearrangement links TRBV18 to TRBJ1-6; TRBD1 matches at 7 bases. The CDR3 loop spans 15 amino acids. V shed 4 bases, J shed 8 bases, and the junction held 8 bases outside the gene matches. Germline V CDR1 and CDR2: KGHSH, LQKENI. This CDR3 reads CASSRDRAGDSPLHF. The CDR3 region has the DNA TGTGCCAGCTCACGCGACAGGGCAGGGGATTCACCCCTCCACTTT. Together with reference TRBV18 and TRBJ1-6, the CDR3 gives the full variable domain: NAGVMQNPRHLVRRRGQEARLRCSPMKGHSHVYWYRQLPEEGLKFMVYLQKENIIDESGMPKERFSAEFPKEGPSILRIQQVVRGDSAAYFCASSRDRAGDSPLHFGNGTRLTVT.

This clone appeared a single time. This chain connects TRBV7-9 to TRBJ1-6; 10 nucleotides align to TRBD1. Looked up from germline, CDR1 is SEHNR and CDR2 is FQNEAQ (reference sequence). The CDR3 contains 14 residues. J gave up 11 bases and V 8 bases, and 9 bases lay outside the gene matches. In DNA form, the CDR3 reads TGTGCCAGCGCCCGCCCCGGGACAGGGGCACCCCTCCACTTT. Translation: CASARPGTGAPLHF.

This chain links TRBV28 with TRBJ2-7; TRBD1 agrees at 9 bases. The CDR3 loop spans 17 amino acids. The trim removed 6 bases at V and 5 bases at J, leaving 17 bases unmatched. Germline CDR1 reads MDHEN; CDR2 reads SYDVKM. The CDR3 DNA follows: TGTGCCAGCAGCTCCTCGGGACAGGGTGGGGCATTCCACGAGCAGTACTTC. As protein: CASSSSGQGGAFHEQYF.

V and J are TRBV7-2 and TRBJ2-3; TRBD2 agrees at 7 bases. This CDR3 region has 14 residues. Germline lookup yields CDR1 SGHTA and CDR2 FQGNSA. The trim removed 1 base at V and 5 bases at J, leaving 3 bases unmatched. The CDR3 protein is CASSLGSGGDTQYF. The CDR3 nucleotides are TGTGCCAGCAGCTTAGGGTCGGGGGGAGATACGCAGTATTTT.

The chain joins TRBV15 to TRBJ2-5, with 11 bases lining up with TRBD2. The CDR3 is 15 amino acids. CDR1 and CDR2 from the germline V gene are LNHNV and YYDKDF (reference sequence). The trim removed 5 bases at V and 4 bases at J, leaving 6 bases unmatched. The CDR3 bases are TGTGCCACCAGCGGTCGACTAGCGGGGACAGAGACCCAGTACTTC. Translating it yields CATSGRLAGTETQYF. Variable domain in full (rest from reference TRBV15 and TRBJ2-5): DAMVIQNPRYQVTQFGKPVTLSCSQTLNHNVMYWYQQKSSQAPKLLFHYYDKDFNNEADTPDNFQSRRPNTSFCFLDIRSPGLGDTAMYLCATSGRLAGTETQYFGPGTRLLVL.

V and J are TRBV7-8 and TRBJ2-2; D is ambiguous. Deletions cut 5 bases from V and 0 bases from J, with 10 bases between. Germline CDR1 reads SGHVS; CDR2 reads FQNEAQ. CDR3 length: 15 amino acids. As DNA, the CDR3 is TGTGCCAGCAGCCCGTCCGGTGCGAACACCGGGGAGCTGTTTTTT. It specifies CASSPSGANTGELFF.

The rearrangement uses TRBV6-5 and TRBJ1-1; D gene ambiguous. The CDR3 spans 14 residues. The germline CDR1 and CDR2 sequences are MNHEY and SVGAGI. Trimming cost V 5 bases and J 2 bases, with 12 bases left between them. The CDR3 DNA reads TGTGCCAGCAGTCAACGGACTCGTAACACTGAAGCTTTCTTT. Translating gives CASSQRTRNTEAFF.

V gene TRBV13 combines with J gene TRBJ2-7, with 9 bases that match TRBD1. Germline V gene lookup returns CDR1 PRHDT and CDR2 FYEKMQ (reference sequence). Germline trimming cut 2 bases from V and 0 bases from J; bases unmatched to any gene: 2. The CDR3 contains 15 residues. The CDR3 loop reads CASSLRGQGSYEQYF. In DNA form, the CDR3 reads TGTGCCAGCAGCTTAAGGGGACAGGGCTCCTACGAGCAGTACTTC.

The chain uses TRBV30 and TRBJ2-2; TRBD2 agrees at 11 bases. The CDR3 is 16 residues long. The germline V gene has CDR1 GTSNPN and CDR2 SVGIG (reference sequence). V lost 1 base, J lost 7 bases, and 8 bases stayed unmatched. As DNA, the CDR3 is TGTGCCTGGAGTGGGAAGACTAGCGGGGACATCGGGGAGCTGTTTTTT. It specifies CAWSGKTSGDIGELFF.

This chain links TRBV19 with TRBJ2-7, with D possibly TRBD2 on 6 matching bases. Germline lookup yields CDR1 LNHDA and CDR2 SQIVND (reference sequence). This CDR3 spans 17 amino acids. The ends were cut back, 3 bases at V and 3 bases at J, with 21 bases in the middle. This CDR3 is CASSMGGLAGYFYEQYF. CDR3 nucleotides: TGTGCCAGTAGTATGGGGGGATTGGCAGGATATTTCTACGAGCAGTACTTC.

The chain is built from TRBV19 and TRBJ1-2; TRBD1 aligns across 8 bases. V trimming: 7 bases; J trimming: 7 bases; junction bases outside the gene matches: 8. Per germline, CDR1 LNHDA and CDR2 SQIVND (reference sequence). CDR3 length: 13 residues. The CDR3 DNA reads TGTGCCAGTACCCAGGGGGCGAAGGGTGGCTACACCTTC. Encoded protein: CASTQGAKGGYTF.

The chain recombines TRBV5-1 with TRBJ2-7; 9 bases are shared with TRBD1. The germline CDR1 and CDR2 sequences are SGHRS and YFSETQ. This CDR3 is 14 amino acids long. The V gene end was trimmed by 3 bases and the J gene end by 4 bases; junction bases not matched to a gene: 5. This CDR3 reads CASSSRDRVYEQYF. CDR3 nucleotides: TGCGCCAGCAGCTCCCGGGACAGGGTTTACGAGCAGTACTTC.

The chain joins TRBV5-1 to TRBJ2-3; TRBD1 aligns across 8 bases. There are 15 residues in the CDR3. Germline CDR1 reads SGHRS; CDR2 reads YFSETQ. With V trimmed by 8 bases and J by 0 bases, 8 bases remained unmatched. The DNA for the CDR3 is TGCGCCAGTCAGTTGACAGGGGCTAGCACAGATACGCAGTATTTT. This translates into CASQLTGASTDTQYF.